The next 14 T cell receptor beta chains were all read from a single sample in a study of CD8 T cells in ankylosing spondylitis. TCRdb analysed the 5' RACE reads with MiXCR anew, one entry per CDR3 protein. This sample yields nearly 350,000 distinct CDR3 sequences, of which roughly 15% are seen a single time; roughly 0.99% belongs to the top ten. The sequenced sample was blood, either unsorted or a sorted T cell fraction (not recorded which). All receptors derive from a male donor with ankylosing spondylitis or in good health (not recorded which).

This chain links TRBV6-5 with TRBJ1-2; 7 nucleotides align to TRBD1. Germline values: CDR1 MNHEY, CDR2 SVGAGI. The junction had 4 bases not matched to a gene; V was cut back by 3 bases and J by 3 bases. This CDR3 region has 14 residues. In DNA, the CDR3 is TGTGCCAGCAGTTATAGGGACAGAGACTATGGCTACACCTTC. It translates to CASSYRDRDYGYTF.

This clonotype has only a few counts. The chain has TRBV12-5 and TRBJ2-1; D is tentatively TRBD1 or TRBD2 (5 bases each). Germline-derived CDR1 and CDR2 are LGHNT and FRNRAP. Trimming took off 5 bases at V and 4 bases at J, with 12 bases between the two ends. The CDR3 has 14 residues. The CDR3 protein is CASGTGTEYNEQFF. The CDR3 nucleotides are TGTGCTAGTGGTACCGGGACGGAATACAATGAGCAGTTCTTC.

This clonotype was counted only a few times. V usage is TRBV10-3 and J usage is TRBJ1-3, with D perhaps matching TRBD1 (5 bases). This CDR3 spans 13 amino acids. From germline, CDR1 is ENHRY and CDR2 SYGVKD. Trimming removed 10 bases at V and 4 bases at J, with 14 bases between. The CDR3 is CASKQESGNTIYF. The DNA for the CDR3 is TGTGCCAGCAAACAGGAATCCGGAAACACCATATATTTT.

There are a few counts of this clonotype. This rearrangement joins TRBV12-3 or TRBV12-4 to TRBJ1-5; D unclear. Trimming left V 3 bases short and J 7 bases short, with 10 bases between. The CDR3 extends over 13 amino acids. The CDR3 region is CASSFSGRQPQHF. In DNA form, the CDR3 reads TGTGCCAGCAGTTTTTCAGGCAGACAGCCCCAGCATTTT.

This clonotype has only a few counts. An end of the junction does not agree with germline; a read error may underlie this. The rearrangement joins TRBV10-3 to TRBJ1-1, with D possibly TRBD1 on 6 matching bases. The CDR3 covers 13 residues. Germline V gives CDR1 ENHRY, CDR2 SYGVKD. The CDR3 protein is CATSEDRDTQAFF. For the CDR3, the DNA is TGTGCCACCTCGGAAGACCGGGACACTCAAGCTTTCTTT.

This clonotype occurred many times. One end of the junction does not line up with germline, which may come from a read error. The chain joins TRBV5-1 to TRBJ2-2; 7 bases agree with TRBD2. The length of the CDR3 is 13 residues. Germline V gene lookup returns CDR1 SGHRS and CDR2 YFSETQ. Here the CDR3 DNA reads TGTGCCAGCAGCCTGGGGGGGGCCGGGGAGCTGTTTTTT. Its translation is CASSLGGAGELFF.

The V and J genes are TRBV2 and TRBJ2-5, with D perhaps being TRBD1 or TRBD2 (5 bases each). The CDR3 loop spans 13 amino acids. V shed 7 bases and J shed 2 bases, with 11 bases lying between them. Germline values: CDR1 SNHLY, CDR2 FYNNEI. In DNA, the CDR3 is TGTGCCAGCACACGGGACGGACAAGAGACCCAGTACTTC. Protein sequence: CASTRDGQETQYF.

This clonotype was counted at least ten times. V usage is TRBV14 and J usage is TRBJ2-7; the D gene is possibly TRBD1 (5 bases). CDR3 size: 16 residues. CDR1 is SGHDN, CDR2 FVKESK, per germline. Trimming removed 4 bases at V and 3 bases at J, with 19 bases between. DNA for the CDR3: TGTGCCAGCAGCCGGTTGTCAATAGCCAGGGACTACGAGCAGTACTTC. Protein: CASSRLSIARDYEQYF.

This rearrangement joins TRBV19 to TRBJ2-7; 9 nucleotides align to TRBD1. The CDR3 totals 12 residues. The trim removed 6 bases at V and 6 bases at J, leaving 3 bases unmatched. Germline V CDR1 and CDR2: LNHDA, SQIVND (reference sequence). DNA for the CDR3: TGTGCCAGTAGATTGGGACAGGGCGAGCAGTACTTC. It is translated as CASRLGQGEQYF.

The chain has TRBV12-3 or TRBV12-4 and TRBJ2-3, with D perhaps TRBD1 or TRBD2 (6 bases each). V lost 5 bases, J lost 3 bases, and 15 bases lay in between. The CDR3 runs 15 residues. CDR3 region: CASSTLGGTTDTQYF. The CDR3 DNA reads as TGTGCCAGCAGTACATTAGGGGGGACAACAGATACGCAGTATTTT.

This clonotype was observed a few times. The chain joins TRBV6-1 to TRBJ1-5; 7 nucleotides align to TRBD1. V dropped 7 bases and J dropped 0; count of bases not matched to a gene: 9. Germline V gives CDR1 MNHNS, CDR2 SASEGT. The CDR3 runs to 16 residues. CDR3 in amino acids: CASTAGQLYSNQPQHF. The CDR3, as DNA: TGTGCCAGCACCGCGGGACAGCTTTATAGCAATCAGCCCCAGCATTTT.

This clonotype came up a few times. The chain has TRBV5-1 and TRBJ1-2, with 8 bases matching TRBD1. V dropped 2 bases and J dropped 3; count of bases not matched to a gene: 3. Germline CDR1 and CDR2: SGHRS and YFSETQ. The CDR3 has 14 amino acids. In DNA form, the CDR3 reads TGCGCCAGCAGCTTACAGGGGGACGACTATGGCTACACCTTC. Translated: CASSLQGDDYGYTF.

This clonotype showed up just a few times. The chain joins TRBV6-1 to TRBJ2-2, with TRBD1 matching 7 bases. This CDR3 is built from 15 residues. The germline gives CDR1 MNHNS, CDR2 SASEGT. With V trimmed by 6 bases and J by 4 bases, 8 bases remained unmatched. DNA of the CDR3: TGTGCCAGCAGCCCTGACAGGGCGGGCACCGGGGAGCTGTTTTTT. Amino acid sequence: CASSPDRAGTGELFF.

A few counts support this clonotype. J is TRBJ1-4 and V is TRBV5-1, with D hard to call. Trimming pared 3 bases from V and 4 bases from J, leaving 16 bases between. The CDR3 loop spans 16 amino acids. Germline lookup yields CDR1 SGHRS and CDR2 YFSETQ. CDR3 loop: CASSWGYAGYNEKLFF. CDR3 sequence (DNA): TGCGCCAGCAGCTGGGGATACGCGGGGTATAATGAAAAACTGTTTTTT.